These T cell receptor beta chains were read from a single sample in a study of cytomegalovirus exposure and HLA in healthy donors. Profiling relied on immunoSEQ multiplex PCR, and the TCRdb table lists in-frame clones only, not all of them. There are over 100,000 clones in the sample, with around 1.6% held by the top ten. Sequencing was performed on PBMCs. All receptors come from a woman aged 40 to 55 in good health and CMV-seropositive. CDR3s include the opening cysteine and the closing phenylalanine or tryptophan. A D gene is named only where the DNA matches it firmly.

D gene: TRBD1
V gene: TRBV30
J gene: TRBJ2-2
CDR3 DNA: TGTGCCTGGAGTGTACGGGACAGGGGGACCGGGGAGCTGTTTTTT
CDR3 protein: CAWSVRDRGTGELFF

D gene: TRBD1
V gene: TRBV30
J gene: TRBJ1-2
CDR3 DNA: TGTGCCGGGAAATCGACAGGGGGCGAGCTGGGGGGCTACACCTTC
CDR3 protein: CAGKSTGGELGGYTF

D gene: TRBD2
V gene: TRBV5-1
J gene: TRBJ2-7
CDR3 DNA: TGCGCCAGCAGCTTGGCGACTAGCGGGGGTAGGGAGCAGTACTTC
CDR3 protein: CASSLATSGGREQYF

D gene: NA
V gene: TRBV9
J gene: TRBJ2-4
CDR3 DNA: TGTGCCAGCAGCCCCATTGGAGGGCTTTCCAAAAACATTCAGTACTTC
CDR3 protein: CASSPIGGLSKNIQYF

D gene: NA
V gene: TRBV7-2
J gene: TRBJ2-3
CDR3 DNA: TGTGCCAGCAGCTTAGCGACCCCAGGGGGGATGGATACGCAGTATTTT
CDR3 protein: CASSLATPGGMDTQYF

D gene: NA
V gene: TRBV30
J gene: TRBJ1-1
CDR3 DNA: TGTGCCTGGAGAGGATCTGCCAGGCGGGACACTGAAGCTTTCTTT
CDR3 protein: CAWRGSARRDTEAFF

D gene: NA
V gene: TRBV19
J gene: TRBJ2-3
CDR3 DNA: TGTGCCAGTACTAGGGGGTACAGGGCAGATACGCAGTATTTT
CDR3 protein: CASTRGYRADTQYF

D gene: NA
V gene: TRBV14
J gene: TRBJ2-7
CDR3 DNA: TGTGCCAGCAGCCAAGAAGTTTTGGAGCTAGGGGGACCTGTCTACGAGCAGTACTTC
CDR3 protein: CASSQEVLELGGPVYEQYF

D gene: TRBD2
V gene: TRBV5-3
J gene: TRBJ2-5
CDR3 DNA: TGTGCCAGAAGCTTGGTTCGGGGGGAGGGGACCCAGTACTTC
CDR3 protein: CARSLVRGEGTQYF

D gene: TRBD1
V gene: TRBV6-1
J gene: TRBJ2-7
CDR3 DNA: TGTGCCACCAGACAGGGAGCGGTGAGGGAGCAGTACTTC
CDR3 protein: CATRQGAVREQYF

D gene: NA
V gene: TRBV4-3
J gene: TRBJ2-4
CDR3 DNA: TGCGCCAGCAGCCATACAACGACAGTGAACATTCAGTACTTC
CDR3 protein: CASSHTTTVNIQYF

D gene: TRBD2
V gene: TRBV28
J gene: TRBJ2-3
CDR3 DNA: TGTGCCAGCGTATTGGGGACTAGCGGCACAGATACGCAGTATTTT
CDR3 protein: CASVLGTSGTDTQYF

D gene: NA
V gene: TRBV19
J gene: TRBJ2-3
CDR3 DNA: TGTGCCAGTAGTATAGGCGGGGCCCTCACAGATACGCAGTATTTT
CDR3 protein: CASSIGGALTDTQYF

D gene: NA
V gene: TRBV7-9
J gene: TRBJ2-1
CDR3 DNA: TGTGCCAGCAGCTTAGGAACTAGCCAGAATGAGCAGTTCTTC
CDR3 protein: CASSLGTSQNEQFF

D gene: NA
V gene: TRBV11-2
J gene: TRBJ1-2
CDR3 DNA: TGTGCCAGCAGCTTAGAAGGAGGGTCTTCGGGTGGCTACACCTTC
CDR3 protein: CASSLEGGSSGGYTF

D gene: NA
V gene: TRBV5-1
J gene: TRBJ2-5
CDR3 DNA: TGCGCCAGCAGCTTGAATGGGCAGGGGTTATTCCAAGAGACCCAGTACTTC
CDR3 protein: CASSLNGQGLFQETQYF

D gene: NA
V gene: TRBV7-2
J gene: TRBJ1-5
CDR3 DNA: TGTGCCAGCAGCCCGCGTGGCAATCAGCCCCAGCATTTT
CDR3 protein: CASSPRGNQPQHF

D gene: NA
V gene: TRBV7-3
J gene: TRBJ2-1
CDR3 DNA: TGTGCCAGCAGCGTACAGGGTCCCTCCTCTCTCAATGAGCAGTTCTTC
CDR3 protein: CASSVQGPSSLNEQFF

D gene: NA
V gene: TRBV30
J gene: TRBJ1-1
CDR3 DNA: TGTGCCTGGAGACCGCGGGGCCCCGAAGCTTTCTTT
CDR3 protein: CAWRPRGPEAFF

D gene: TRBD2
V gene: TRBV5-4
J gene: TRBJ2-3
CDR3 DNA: TGTGCCAGCAGCACCAACCTAGCGGGACGCACAGATACGCAGTATTTT
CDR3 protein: CASSTNLAGRTDTQYF

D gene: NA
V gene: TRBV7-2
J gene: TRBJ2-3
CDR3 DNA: TGTGCCAGCAGCTTATACAGGGTCCCCACAGATACGCAGTATTTT
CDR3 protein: CASSLYRVPTDTQYF

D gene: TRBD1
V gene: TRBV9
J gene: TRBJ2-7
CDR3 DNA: TGTGCCAGCAGCGCCACCGGGACAGGGGGCAGGAGGGTCGGGGAGCAGTACTTC
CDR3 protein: CASSATGTGGRRVGEQYF

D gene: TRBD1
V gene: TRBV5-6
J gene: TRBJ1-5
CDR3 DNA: TGTGCCAGCAGCCGCACAGGGGACCAGCCCCAGCATTTT
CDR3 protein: CASSRTGDQPQHF

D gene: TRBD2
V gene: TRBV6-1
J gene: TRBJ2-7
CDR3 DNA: TGTGCCATCACGACTAGCGGGGGGGGACTGAGCGAGCAGTACTTC
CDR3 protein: CAITTSGGGLSEQYF

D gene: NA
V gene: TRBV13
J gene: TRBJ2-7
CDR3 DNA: TGTGCCAGCAGCTCAAACCGAGGCGACGAGCAGTACTTC
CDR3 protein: CASSSNRGDEQYF

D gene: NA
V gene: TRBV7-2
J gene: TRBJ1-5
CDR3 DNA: TGTGCCAGCAGGGCAGGGACAAATCAGCCCCAGCATTTT
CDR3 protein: CASRAGTNQPQHF

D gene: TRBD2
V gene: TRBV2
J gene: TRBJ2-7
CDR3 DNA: TGTGCCAGCAGTGAAGAAGGTAGCGGGGCCTACGAGCAGTACTTC
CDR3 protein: CASSEEGSGAYEQYF

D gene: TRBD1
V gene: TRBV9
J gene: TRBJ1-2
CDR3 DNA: TGTGCCAGCAGCCACACACAGGGGGTTGGGGGCTATGGCTACACCTTC
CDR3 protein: CASSHTQGVGGYGYTF

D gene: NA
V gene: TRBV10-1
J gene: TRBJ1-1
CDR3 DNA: TGCGCCAGCGGACCGACAGTGAACACTGAAGCTTTCTTT
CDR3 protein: CASGPTVNTEAFF

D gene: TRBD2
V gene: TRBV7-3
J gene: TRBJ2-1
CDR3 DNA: TGTGCCAGCAGCATGCCTGAGCGGGAGCTATACAATGAGCAGTTCTTC
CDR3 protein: CASSMPERELYNEQFF

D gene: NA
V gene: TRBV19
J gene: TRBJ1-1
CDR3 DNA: TGTGCCAGTAGTATCAGATCAGACTCGAACACTGAAGCTTTCTTT
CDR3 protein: CASSIRSDSNTEAFF

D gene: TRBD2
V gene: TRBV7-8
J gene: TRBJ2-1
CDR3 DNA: TGTGCCAGCAGCACACCCGGGACTAGGAGGTTCAATGAGCAGTTCTTC
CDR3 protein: CASSTPGTRRFNEQFF